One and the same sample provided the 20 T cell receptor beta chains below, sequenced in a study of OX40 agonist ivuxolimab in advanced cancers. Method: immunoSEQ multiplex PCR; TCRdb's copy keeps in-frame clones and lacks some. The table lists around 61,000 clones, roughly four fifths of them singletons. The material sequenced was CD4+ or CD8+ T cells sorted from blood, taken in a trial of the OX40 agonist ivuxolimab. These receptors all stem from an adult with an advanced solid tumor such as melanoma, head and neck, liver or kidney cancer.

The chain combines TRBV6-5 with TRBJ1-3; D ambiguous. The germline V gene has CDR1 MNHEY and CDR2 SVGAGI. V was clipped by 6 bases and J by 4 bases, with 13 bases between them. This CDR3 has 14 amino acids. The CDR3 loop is CASSLLAGGNTIYF. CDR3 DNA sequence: TGTGCCAGCAGCCTACTCGCAGGCGGAAACACCATATATTTT.

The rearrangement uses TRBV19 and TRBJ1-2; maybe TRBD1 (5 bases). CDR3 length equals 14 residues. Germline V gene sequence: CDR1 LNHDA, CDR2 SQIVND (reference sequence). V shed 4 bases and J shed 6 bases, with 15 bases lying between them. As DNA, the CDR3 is TGTGCCAGTAGTAACCAACAGGCTAAGGATGGCTACACCTTC. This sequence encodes CASSNQQAKDGYTF.

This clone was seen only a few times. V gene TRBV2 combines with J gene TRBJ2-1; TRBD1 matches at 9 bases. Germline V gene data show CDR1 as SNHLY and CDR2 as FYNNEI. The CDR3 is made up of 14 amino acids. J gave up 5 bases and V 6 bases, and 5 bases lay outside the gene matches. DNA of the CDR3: TGTGCCAGCAGAGCCGGGACAGGGAACAATGAGCAGTTCTTC. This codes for CASRAGTGNNEQFF.

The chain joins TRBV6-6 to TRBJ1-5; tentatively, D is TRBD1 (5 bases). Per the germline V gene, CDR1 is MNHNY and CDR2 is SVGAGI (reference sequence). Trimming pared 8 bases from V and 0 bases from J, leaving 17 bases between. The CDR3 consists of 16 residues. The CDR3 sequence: CASGAGDLYSNQPQHF. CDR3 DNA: TGTGCCAGCGGGGCGGGTGACCTTTATAGCAATCAGCCCCAGCATTTT.

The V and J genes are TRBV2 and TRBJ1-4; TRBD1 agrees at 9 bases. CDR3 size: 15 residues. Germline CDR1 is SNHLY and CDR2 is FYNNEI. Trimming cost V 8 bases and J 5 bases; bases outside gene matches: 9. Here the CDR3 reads CASGGWGQGNEKLFF. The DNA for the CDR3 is TGTGCCAGCGGGGGATGGGGACAGGGCAATGAAAAACTGTTTTTT.

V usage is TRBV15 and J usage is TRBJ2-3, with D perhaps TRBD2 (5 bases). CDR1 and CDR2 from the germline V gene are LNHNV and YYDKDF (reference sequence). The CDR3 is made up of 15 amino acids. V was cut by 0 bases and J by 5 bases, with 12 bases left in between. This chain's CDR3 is CATSRDSAVEDTQYF. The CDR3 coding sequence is TGTGCCACCAGCAGAGATAGCGCGGTGGAAGATACGCAGTATTTT.

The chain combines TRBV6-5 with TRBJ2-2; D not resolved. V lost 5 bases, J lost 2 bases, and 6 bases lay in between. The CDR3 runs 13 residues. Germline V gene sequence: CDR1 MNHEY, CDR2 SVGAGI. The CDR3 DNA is TGTGCCAGCAGTAACAGCAACACCGGGGAGCTGTTTTTT. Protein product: CASSNSNTGELFF.

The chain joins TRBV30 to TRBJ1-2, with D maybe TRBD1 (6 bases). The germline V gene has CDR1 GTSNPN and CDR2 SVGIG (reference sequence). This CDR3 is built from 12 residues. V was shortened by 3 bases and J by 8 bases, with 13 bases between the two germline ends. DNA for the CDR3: TGTGCCTGGAGAACAGGGTCACGAGGCTACACCTTC. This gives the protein CAWRTGSRGYTF.

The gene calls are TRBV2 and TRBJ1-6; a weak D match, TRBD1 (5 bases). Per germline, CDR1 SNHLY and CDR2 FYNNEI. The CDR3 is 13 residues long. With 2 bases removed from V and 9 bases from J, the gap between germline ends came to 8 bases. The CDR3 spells CASSEQGSSPLHF. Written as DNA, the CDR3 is TGTGCCAGCAGTGAACAGGGTAGTTCACCCCTCCACTTT.

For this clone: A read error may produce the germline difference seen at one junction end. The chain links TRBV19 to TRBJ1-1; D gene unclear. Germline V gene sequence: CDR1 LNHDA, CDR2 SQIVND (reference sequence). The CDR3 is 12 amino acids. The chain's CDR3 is CASSFFVGVLIF. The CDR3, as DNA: TGTGCCAGTAGTTTTTTTGTTGGAGTGCTGATCTTT.

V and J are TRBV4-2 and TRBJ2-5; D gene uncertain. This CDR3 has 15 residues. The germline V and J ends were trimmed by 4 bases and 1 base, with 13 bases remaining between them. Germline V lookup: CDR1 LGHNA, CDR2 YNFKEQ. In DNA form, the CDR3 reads TGTGCCAGCAGCCTATATTTTAGCCCCCAAGAGACCCAGTACTTC. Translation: CASSLYFSPQETQYF.

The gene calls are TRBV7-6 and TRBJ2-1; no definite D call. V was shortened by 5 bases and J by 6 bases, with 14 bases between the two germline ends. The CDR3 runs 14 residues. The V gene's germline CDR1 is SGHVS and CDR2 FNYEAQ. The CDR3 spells CASSIRSGVNEQFF. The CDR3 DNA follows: TGTGCCAGCAGCATCCGCTCTGGGGTCAATGAGCAGTTCTTC.

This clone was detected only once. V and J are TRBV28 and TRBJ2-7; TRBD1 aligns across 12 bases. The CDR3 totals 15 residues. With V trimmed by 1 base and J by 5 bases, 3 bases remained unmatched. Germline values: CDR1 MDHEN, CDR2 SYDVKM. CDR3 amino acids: CASSLSGTGGHEQYF. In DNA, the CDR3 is TGTGCCAGCAGTTTATCCGGGACAGGGGGCCACGAGCAGTACTTC.

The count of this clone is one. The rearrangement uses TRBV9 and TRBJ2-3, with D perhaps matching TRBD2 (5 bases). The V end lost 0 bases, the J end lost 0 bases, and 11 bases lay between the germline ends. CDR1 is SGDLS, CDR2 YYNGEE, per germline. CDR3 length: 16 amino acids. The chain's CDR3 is CASSVGSERSTDTQYF. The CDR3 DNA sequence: TGTGCCAGCAGCGTAGGTAGTGAGCGGAGCACAGATACGCAGTATTTT.

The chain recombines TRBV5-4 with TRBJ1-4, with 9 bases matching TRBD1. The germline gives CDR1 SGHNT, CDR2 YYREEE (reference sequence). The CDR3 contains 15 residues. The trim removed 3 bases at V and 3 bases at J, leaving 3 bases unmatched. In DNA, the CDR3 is TGTGCCAGCAGCTCCCGGACAGGGGCTAATGAAAAACTGTTTTTT. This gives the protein CASSSRTGANEKLFF.

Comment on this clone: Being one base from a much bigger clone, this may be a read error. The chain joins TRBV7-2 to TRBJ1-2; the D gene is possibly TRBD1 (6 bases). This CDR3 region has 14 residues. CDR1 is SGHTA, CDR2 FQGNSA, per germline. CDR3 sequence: CAGSLGQSNYGYTF. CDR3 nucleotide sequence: TGTGCCGGCAGCTTAGGACAGAGCAACTATGGCTACACCTTC.

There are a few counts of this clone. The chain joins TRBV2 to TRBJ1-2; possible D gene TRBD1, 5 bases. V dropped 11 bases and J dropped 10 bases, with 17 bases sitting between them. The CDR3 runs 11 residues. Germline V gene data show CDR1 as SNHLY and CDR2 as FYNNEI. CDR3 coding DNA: TGTGCCGGGGACGGCAGGGAGGTCTACACCTTC. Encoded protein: CAGDGREVYTF.

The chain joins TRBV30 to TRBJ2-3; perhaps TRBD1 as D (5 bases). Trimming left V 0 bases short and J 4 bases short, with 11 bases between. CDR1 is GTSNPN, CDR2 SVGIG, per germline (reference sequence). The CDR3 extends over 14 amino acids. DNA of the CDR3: TGTGCCTGGAGTGTAAAGGGGATCCCAGATACGCAGTATTTT. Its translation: CAWSVKGIPDTQYF.

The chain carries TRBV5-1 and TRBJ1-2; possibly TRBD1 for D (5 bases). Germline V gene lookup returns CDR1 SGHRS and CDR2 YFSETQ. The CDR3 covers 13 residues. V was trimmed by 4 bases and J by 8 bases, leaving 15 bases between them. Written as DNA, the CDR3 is TGCGCCAGCAGCCACCCGGGGGGGGAAGGCTACACCTTC. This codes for CASSHPGGEGYTF. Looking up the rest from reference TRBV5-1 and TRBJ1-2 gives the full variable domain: KAGVTQTPRYLIKTRGQQVTLSCSPISGHRSVSWYQQTPGQGLQFLFEYFSETQRNKGNFPGRFSGRQFSNSRSEMNVSTLELGDSALYLCASSHPGGEGYTFGSGTRLTVV.

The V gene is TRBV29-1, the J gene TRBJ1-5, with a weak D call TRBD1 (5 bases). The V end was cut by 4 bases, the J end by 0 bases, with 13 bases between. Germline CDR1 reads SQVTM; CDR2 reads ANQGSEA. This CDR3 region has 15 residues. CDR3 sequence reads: CSVVVWGDSNQPQHF. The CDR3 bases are TGCAGCGTTGTTGTCTGGGGGGATAGCAATCAGCCCCAGCATTTT.